A single sample is the source of the 12 T cell receptor beta chains below, sequenced in a study of blood T cell repertoires in COVID-19. The method was immunoSEQ multiplex PCR; TCRdb's version includes in-frame clones alone and lacks a portion of them. The data show around 280,000 clones, around 87% seen once. Sequenced sample: peripheral blood. These receptors originate from a woman aged 45-65 years who had recovered from COVID-19.

The V gene is TRBV30, the J gene TRBJ1-1; no clear D gene. CDR1 and CDR2 from the germline V gene are GTSNPN and SVGIG (reference sequence). This CDR3 is 13 amino acids long. V was trimmed by 0 bases and J by 5 bases, leaving 10 bases between them. The CDR3 spells CAWSVRAGTEAFF. As DNA, the CDR3 is TGTGCCTGGAGTGTACGAGCGGGTACTGAAGCTTTCTTT.

This rearrangement joins TRBV4-3 to TRBJ2-3, with 11 bases matching TRBD2. Germline V lookup: CDR1 LGHNA, CDR2 YSLEER. CDR3 length equals 17 residues. The V gene end was trimmed by 0 bases and the J gene end by 7 bases; junction bases not matched to a gene: 9. DNA for the CDR3: TGCGCCAGCAGCCAAGATATAGCGGGGGGGCCAACGAATACGCAGTATTTT. Translation: CASSQDIAGGPTNTQYF.

The chain uses TRBV15 and TRBJ1-5; perhaps TRBD1 as D (5 bases). This CDR3 is 16 amino acids long. V was clipped by 5 bases and J by 3 bases, with 17 bases between them. Germline V CDR1 and CDR2: LNHNV, YYDKDF (reference sequence). As DNA, the CDR3 is TGTGCCACCAGCGGGCCTCAGGGCCGCTTCAATCAGCCCCAGCATTTT. Residues: CATSGPQGRFNQPQHF.

J is TRBJ1-3 and V is TRBV5-4; no firm D call. This CDR3 comprises 15 residues. V dropped 5 bases and J dropped 0 bases, with 12 bases sitting between them. Germline values: CDR1 SGHNT, CDR2 YYREEE (reference sequence). For the CDR3, the DNA is TGTGCCAGCAGTACCCAAGAGGGCTCTGGAAACACCATATATTTT. It encodes CASSTQEGSGNTIYF.

The V and J genes are TRBV7-9 and TRBJ2-1; 10 bases line up with TRBD1. Germline V gives CDR1 SEHNR, CDR2 FQNEAQ (reference sequence). V shed 5 bases, J shed 8 bases, and the junction held 9 bases outside the gene matches. This CDR3 spans 15 amino acids. The CDR3 bases are TGTGCCAGCAGCCGGGAGGGACAGGGGTACTATGAGCAGTTCTTC. Translating it yields CASSREGQGYYEQFF.

This chain links TRBV11-2 with TRBJ1-4; no clear D. This CDR3 region has 12 residues. Germline V gene data show CDR1 as SGHAT and CDR2 as FQNNGV. The ends were cut back, 2 bases at V and 7 bases at J, with 5 bases in the middle. The CDR3 loop is CASSLSPEKLFF. The CDR3 coding sequence is TGTGCCAGCAGCTTAAGCCCTGAAAAACTGTTTTTT.

The V call is TRBV2, the J call TRBJ1-1; 8 nucleotides line up with TRBD1. Unmatched junction bases numbered 9, after V lost 1 base and J lost 11 bases. CDR1 SNHLY and CDR2 FYNNEI come from the germline V gene. The CDR3 spans 14 residues. The chain's CDR3 is CASSEGVRGLRAFF. CDR3 DNA sequence: TGTGCCAGCAGTGAAGGAGTCAGGGGGCTCAGGGCTTTCTTT.

The chain employs TRBV27 and TRBJ1-5, with a weak D call TRBD1 (6 bases). V lost 5 bases to trimming and J lost 2 bases, with 10 bases between them. CDR1 is MNHEY, CDR2 SMNVEV, per germline (reference sequence). The CDR3 length is 14 residues. CDR3 protein: CASSKGHRNQPQHF. The CDR3 DNA follows: TGTGCCAGCAGTAAGGGACACCGCAATCAGCCCCAGCATTTT.

The chain links TRBV19 to TRBJ2-7; 8 bases match TRBD2. This CDR3 region has 14 residues. The germline CDR1 and CDR2 sequences are LNHDA and SQIVND (reference sequence). J lost 6 bases, V lost 3 bases, and 7 bases had no gene match. CDR3 sequence (DNA): TGTGCCAGTAGTATCTACGGGGGGGGTATCGAGCAGTACTTC. Its translation: CASSIYGGGIEQYF.

This CDR3 reads CASSPDRGQRYGYTF. CDR3 in DNA: TGTGCCAGCAGTCCTGACAGGGGGCAGCGGTATGGCTACACCTTC. This rearrangement joins TRBV6-4 to TRBJ1-2; 10 nucleotides match TRBD1. Germline V lookup: CDR1 MRHNA, CDR2 SNTAGT. The CDR3 runs to 15 residues. The V and J ends lost 5 bases and 5 bases, in that order; junction bases with no gene match: 8.

J is TRBJ2-1 and V is TRBV4-3; D possibly corresponds to TRBD1 (6 bases). The V end lost 0 bases, the J end lost 1 base, and 16 bases lay between the germline ends. This CDR3 comprises 18 residues. Germline assignment: CDR1 LGHNA and CDR2 YSLEER. DNA for the CDR3: TGCGCCAGCAGCCAAGACCCAGGGACACCGGCATCCTACAATGAGCAGTTCTTC. Translated, it gives CASSQDPGTPASYNEQFF.

This sequence joins TRBV2 and TRBJ1-4; TRBD1 matches 8 bases. The length of the CDR3 is 15 residues. With 3 bases clipped from V and 6 bases from J, the junction kept 6 bases outside the gene matches. Germline V gene sequence: CDR1 SNHLY, CDR2 FYNNEI. CDR3 loop: CASSDRTGWDEKLFF. CDR3 sequence (DNA): TGTGCCAGCAGTGATCGGACAGGGTGGGATGAAAAACTGTTTTTT.